This T cell receptor beta chain was profiled in a study of blood T cell repertoires in COVID-19. For the study at large: Whether acute or convalescent, the COVID-19 samples came from the United States, Italy and Spain.

TCRdb's copy holds only in-frame clones and misses some; the assay was immunoSEQ multiplex PCR. The table records about 210,000 clones, 81% of them present only once. The CDR3 is 16 amino acids. Cohort assignment relied on participant-reported clinical history. Symptom resolution, clearance, or two negative PCRs marked donors in Cohort 3 as recovered. The TCR was taken from a man in his forties who had recovered from COVID-19. Input material: PBMCs or T cells enriched from blood (not recorded which). The chain uses TRBV21-1 and TRBJ1-1; the listed D gene, TRBD1, was not tested against the DNA. TRBV21-1 is a listed pseudogene. CDR3 sequence reads: CVSSKKTDRSNTEAFF. CDR3 coding DNA: TGTGTCAGCAGCAAAAAAACGGACAGGTCGAACACTGAAGCTTTCTTT.